These 11 T cell receptor beta chains share one sample of origin, sequenced in a study of T cell responses to AZD1222 COVID-19 vaccine. Libraries were prepared by immunoSEQ multiplex PCR; TCRdb keeps only in-frame clonotypes and omits some of them. The profile shows around 150,000 clones, roughly 89% of them singletons. This sample comprised peripheral blood, obtained on day 0 of AZD1222 vaccination. Receptors were obtained from an adult in good health.

The chain couples TRBV2 to TRBJ1-6, with D possibly TRBD1 on 5 matching bases. The CDR3 length is 13 residues. The germline gives CDR1 SNHLY, CDR2 FYNNEI. The ends were cut back, 8 bases at V and 5 bases at J, with 10 bases in the middle. In DNA, the CDR3 is TGTGCCAGCCGGGACTTCGATAATTCACCCCTCCACTTT. Its protein is CASRDFDNSPLHF. The full variable domain, rest sourced from reference TRBV2 and TRBJ1-6, is EPEVTQTPSHQVTQMGQEVILRCVPISNHLYFYWYRQILGQKVEFLVSFYNNEISEKSEIFDDQFSVERPDGSNFTLKIRSTKLEDSAMYFCASRDFDNSPLHFGNGTRLTVT.

The rearrangement joins TRBV7-3 to TRBJ1-2, with D tentatively TRBD1 (5 bases). CDR3 length: 13 amino acids. V lost 4 bases and J lost 8, with 14 bases in between. The germline CDR1 and CDR2 sequences are SGHTA and FQGTGA. The CDR3 coding sequence is TGTGCCAGCAGCTCCCAGAACGGGGGAGGCTACACCTTC. Its protein is CASSSQNGGGYTF. Full variable domain (remainder filled in from reference TRBV7-3 and TRBJ1-2): GAGVSQTPSNKVTEKGKYVELRCDPISGHTALYWYRQSLGQGPEFLIYFQGTGAADDSGLPNDRFFAVRPEGSVSTLKIQRTERGDSAVYLCASSSQNGGGYTFGSGTRLTVV.

V gene TRBV5-1 combines with J gene TRBJ2-2, with 10 bases fitting TRBD2. The V gene end was trimmed by 4 bases and the J gene end by 8 bases; junction bases not matched to a gene: 14. CDR3 length: 17 residues. Germline values: CDR1 SGHRS, CDR2 YFSETQ. CDR3 residues: CASSPRVAGGFGGELFF. CDR3 in DNA: TGCGCCAGCAGCCCGAGAGTAGCGGGAGGTTTCGGTGGGGAGCTGTTTTTT.

The V and J genes are TRBV27 and TRBJ1-2; maybe TRBD1 (5 bases). Germline-derived CDR1 and CDR2 are MNHEY and SMNVEV (reference sequence). Trimming pared 8 bases from V and 5 bases from J, leaving 18 bases between. This CDR3 comprises 14 residues. Here the CDR3 DNA reads TGTGCCAGCCACCCAGCGGGGGGTGGGTATGGCTACACCTTC. Protein: CASHPAGGGYGYTF.

The rearrangement uses TRBV7-2 and TRBJ1-2; 10 bases line up with TRBD1. CDR3 length: 14 amino acids. J lost 4 bases, V lost 5 bases, and 4 bases had no gene match. CDR1 is SGHTA, CDR2 FQGNSA, per germline. CDR3 sequence reads: CASSETGGSYGYTF. The CDR3 coding sequence is TGTGCCAGCAGCGAGACAGGGGGCAGCTATGGCTACACCTTC.

The chain links TRBV24-1 to TRBJ2-5, with 7 bases that match TRBD1. There are 15 residues in the CDR3. The V gene's germline CDR1 is KGHDR and CDR2 SFDVKD. J gave up 2 bases and V 3 bases, and 5 bases lay outside the gene matches. This CDR3 is CATSDHGTAQETQYF. CDR3 sequence (DNA): TGTGCCACCAGTGATCATGGGACAGCTCAAGAGACCCAGTACTTC.

The chain couples TRBV12-3 or TRBV12-4 to TRBJ2-2, with D perhaps TRBD2 (5 bases). The length of the CDR3 is 12 residues. V was cut by 2 bases and J by 14 bases, with 12 bases left in between. The CDR3 DNA reads as TGTGCCAGCAGTTTACTGTGGGGAGAACTGTTTTTT. Translated, it gives CASSLLWGELFF.

The V call is TRBV4-1, the J call TRBJ2-7; 7 bases are shared with TRBD2. Per the germline V gene, CDR1 is MGHRA and CDR2 is YSYEKL. Trimming cost V 0 bases and J 1 base; bases outside gene matches: 6. This CDR3 has 16 residues. CDR3 amino acids: CASSQETLADSYEQYF. CDR3 sequence (DNA): TGCGCCAGCAGCCAAGAGACGCTAGCGGATTCCTACGAGCAGTACTTC.

V gene TRBV27 combines with J gene TRBJ1-3, with D unresolved. With 1 base removed from V and 8 bases from J, the gap between germline ends came to 9 bases. CDR3 size: 13 residues. Per germline, CDR1 MNHEY and CDR2 SMNVEV (reference sequence). In DNA, the CDR3 is TGTGCCAGCAGTTTATATCCCTACGACACCATATATTTT. Protein sequence: CASSLYPYDTIYF.

CDR3 loop: CASSVGGPTSGNTIYF. CDR3 DNA: TGTGCCAGCAGCGTAGGGGGTCCGACTTCTGGAAACACCATATATTTT. The chain recombines TRBV9 with TRBJ1-3; D is unclear. Trimming took off 0 bases at V and 1 base at J, with 11 bases between the two ends. Germline V CDR1 and CDR2: SGDLS, YYNGEE. The CDR3 sequence is 16 residues long.

The CDR3 reads CASSLGTGYGYTF. For the CDR3, the DNA is TGTGCCAGCAGTTTGGGTACGGGCTATGGCTACACCTTC. The chain couples TRBV6-5 to TRBJ1-2, with D uncertain. Looked up from germline, CDR1 is MNHEY and CDR2 is SVGAGI. The CDR3 totals 13 residues. Between the trimmed V and J ends, which lost 4 bases and 4 bases, there was a span of 10 bases.